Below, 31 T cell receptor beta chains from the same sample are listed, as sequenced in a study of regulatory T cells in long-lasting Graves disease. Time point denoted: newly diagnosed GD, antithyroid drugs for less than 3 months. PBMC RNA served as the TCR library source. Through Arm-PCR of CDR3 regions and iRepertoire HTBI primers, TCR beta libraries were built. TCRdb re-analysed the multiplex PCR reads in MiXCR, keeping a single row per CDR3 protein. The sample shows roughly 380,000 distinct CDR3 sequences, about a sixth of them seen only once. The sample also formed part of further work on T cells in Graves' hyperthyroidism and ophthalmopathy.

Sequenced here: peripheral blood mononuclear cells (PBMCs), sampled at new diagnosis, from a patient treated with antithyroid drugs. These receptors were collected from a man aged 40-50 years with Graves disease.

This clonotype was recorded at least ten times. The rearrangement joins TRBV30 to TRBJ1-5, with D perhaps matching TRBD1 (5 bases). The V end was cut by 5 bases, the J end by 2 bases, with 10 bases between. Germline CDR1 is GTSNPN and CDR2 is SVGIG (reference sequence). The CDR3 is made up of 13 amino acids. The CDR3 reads CAWDQGRNQPQHF. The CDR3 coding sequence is TGTGCCTGGGATCAGGGTCGCAATCAGCCCCAGCATTTT.

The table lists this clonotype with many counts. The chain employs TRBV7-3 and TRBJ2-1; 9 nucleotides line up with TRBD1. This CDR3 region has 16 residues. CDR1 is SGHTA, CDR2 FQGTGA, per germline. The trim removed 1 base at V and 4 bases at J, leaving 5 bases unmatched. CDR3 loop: CASSLKGQGNYNEQFF. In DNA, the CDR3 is TGTGCCAGCAGCTTAAAGGGACAGGGAAATTACAATGAGCAGTTCTTC.

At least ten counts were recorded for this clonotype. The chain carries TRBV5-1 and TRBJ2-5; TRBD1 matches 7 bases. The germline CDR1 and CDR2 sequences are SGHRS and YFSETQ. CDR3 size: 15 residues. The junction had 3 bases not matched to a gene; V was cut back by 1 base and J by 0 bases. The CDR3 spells CASSLRGPYQETQYF. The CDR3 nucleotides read TGCGCCAGCAGCTTGAGGGGGCCGTACCAAGAGACCCAGTACTTC.

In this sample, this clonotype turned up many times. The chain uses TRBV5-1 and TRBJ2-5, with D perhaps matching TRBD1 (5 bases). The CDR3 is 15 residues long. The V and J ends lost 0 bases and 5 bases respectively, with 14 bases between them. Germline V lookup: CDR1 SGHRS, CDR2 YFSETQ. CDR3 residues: CASSLEGRAEETQYF. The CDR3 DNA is TGCGCCAGCAGCTTGGAGGGCAGGGCGGAGGAGACCCAGTACTTC.

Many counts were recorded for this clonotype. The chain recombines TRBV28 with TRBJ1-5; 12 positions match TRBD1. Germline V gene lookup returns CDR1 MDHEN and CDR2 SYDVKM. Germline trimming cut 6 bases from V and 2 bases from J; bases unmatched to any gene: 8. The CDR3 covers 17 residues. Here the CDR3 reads CASRAGTGGVGNQPQHF. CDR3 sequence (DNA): TGTGCCAGCAGAGCCGGGACAGGGGGCGTGGGCAATCAGCCCCAGCATTTT.

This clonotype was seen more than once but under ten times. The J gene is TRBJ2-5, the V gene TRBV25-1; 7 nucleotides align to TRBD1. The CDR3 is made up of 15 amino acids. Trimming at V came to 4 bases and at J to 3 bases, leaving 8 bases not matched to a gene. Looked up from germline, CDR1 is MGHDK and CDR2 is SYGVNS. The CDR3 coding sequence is TGTGCCAGCAGTGGACTCCCAGGGGGAGAAGAGACCCAGTACTTC. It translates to CASSGLPGGEETQYF.

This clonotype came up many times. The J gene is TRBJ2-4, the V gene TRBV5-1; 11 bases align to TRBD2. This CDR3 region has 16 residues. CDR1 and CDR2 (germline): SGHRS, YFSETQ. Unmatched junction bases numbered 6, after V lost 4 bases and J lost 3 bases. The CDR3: CASSPLAGAGKNIQYF. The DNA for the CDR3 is TGCGCCAGCAGCCCACTAGCGGGGGCGGGCAAAAACATTCAGTACTTC.

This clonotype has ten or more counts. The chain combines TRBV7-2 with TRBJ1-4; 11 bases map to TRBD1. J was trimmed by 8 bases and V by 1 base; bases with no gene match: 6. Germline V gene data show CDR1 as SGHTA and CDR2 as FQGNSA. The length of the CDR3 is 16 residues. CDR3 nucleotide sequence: TGTGCCAGCAGCTTAGTTCCGGGACAGGGGGAAGAAAAACTGTTTTTT. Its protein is CASSLVPGQGEEKLFF.

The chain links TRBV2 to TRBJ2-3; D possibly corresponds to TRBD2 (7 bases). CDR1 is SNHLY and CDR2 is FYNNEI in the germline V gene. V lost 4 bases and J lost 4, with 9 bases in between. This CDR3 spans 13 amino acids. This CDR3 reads CASSGGGPDTQYF. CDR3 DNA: TGTGCCAGCAGTGGGGGGGGGCCAGATACGCAGTATTTT. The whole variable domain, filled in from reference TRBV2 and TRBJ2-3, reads EPEVTQTPSHQVTQMGQEVILRCVPISNHLYFYWYRQILGQKVEFLVSFYNNEISEKSEIFDDQFSVERPDGSNFTLKIRSTKLEDSAMYFCASSGGGPDTQYFGPGTRLTVL.

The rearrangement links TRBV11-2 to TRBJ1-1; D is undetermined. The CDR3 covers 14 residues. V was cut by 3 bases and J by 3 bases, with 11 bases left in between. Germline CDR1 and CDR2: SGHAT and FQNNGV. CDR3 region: CASSFAGRDTEAFF. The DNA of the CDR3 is TGTGCCAGCAGCTTCGCAGGACGGGACACTGAAGCTTTCTTT.

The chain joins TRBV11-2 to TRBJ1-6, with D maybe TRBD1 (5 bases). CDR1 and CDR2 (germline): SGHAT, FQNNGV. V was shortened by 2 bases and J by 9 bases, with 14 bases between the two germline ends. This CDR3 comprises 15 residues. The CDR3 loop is CASSLHPGGASPLHF. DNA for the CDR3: TGTGCCAGCAGCTTACATCCCGGTGGGGCTTCACCCCTCCACTTT.

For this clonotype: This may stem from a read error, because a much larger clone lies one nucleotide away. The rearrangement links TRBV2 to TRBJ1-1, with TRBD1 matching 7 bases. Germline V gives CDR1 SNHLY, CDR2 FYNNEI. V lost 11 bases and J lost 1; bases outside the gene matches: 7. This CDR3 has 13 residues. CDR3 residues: CASAGGGNTEAFF. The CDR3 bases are TGTGCCTCGGCAGGGGGGGGGAACACTGAAGCTTTCTTT.

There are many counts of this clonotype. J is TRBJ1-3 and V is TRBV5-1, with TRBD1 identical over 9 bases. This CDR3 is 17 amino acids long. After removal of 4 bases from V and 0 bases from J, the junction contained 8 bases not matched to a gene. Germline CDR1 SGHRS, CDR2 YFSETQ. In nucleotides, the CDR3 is TGCGCCAGCAGCACAGGACAGGGGCTCAGCTCTGGAAACACCATATATTTT. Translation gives CASSTGQGLSSGNTIYF.

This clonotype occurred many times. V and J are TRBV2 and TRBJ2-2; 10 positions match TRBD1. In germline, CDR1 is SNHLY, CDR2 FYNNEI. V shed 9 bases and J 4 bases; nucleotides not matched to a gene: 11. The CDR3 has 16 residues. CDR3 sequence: CASQKPGQGTTGELFF. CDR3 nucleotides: TGTGCCAGTCAAAAGCCGGGACAGGGGACCACCGGGGAGCTGTTTTTT.

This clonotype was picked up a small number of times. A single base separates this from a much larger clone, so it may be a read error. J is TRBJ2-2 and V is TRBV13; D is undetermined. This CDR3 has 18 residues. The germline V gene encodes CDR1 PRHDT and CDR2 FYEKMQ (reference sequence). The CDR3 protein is CASSLDGKSEGYTRELFF. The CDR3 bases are TGTGCCAGCAGCTTAGACGGTAAAAGCGAAGGGTACACCAGGGAGCTGTTTTTT.

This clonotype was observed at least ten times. CDR3 nucleotides: TGTGCCAGCTCACCAGGACTGAGAGAGACCCAGTACTTC. Its translation is CASSPGLRETQYF. This chain uses TRBV18 with TRBJ2-5, with a tentative D call TRBD2 (5 bases). V lost 2 bases and J 4 bases, leaving 8 bases between the germline ends. Germline CDR1 and CDR2: KGHSH and LQKENI. This CDR3 spans 13 amino acids.

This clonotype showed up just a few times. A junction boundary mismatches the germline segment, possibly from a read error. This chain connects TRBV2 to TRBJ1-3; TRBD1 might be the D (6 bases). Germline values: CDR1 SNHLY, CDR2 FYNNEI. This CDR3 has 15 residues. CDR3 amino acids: CASSLDRYSGNAIYF. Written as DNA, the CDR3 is TGTGCCAGCAGTCTAGACAGGTACTCTGGAAACGCCATATATTTT.

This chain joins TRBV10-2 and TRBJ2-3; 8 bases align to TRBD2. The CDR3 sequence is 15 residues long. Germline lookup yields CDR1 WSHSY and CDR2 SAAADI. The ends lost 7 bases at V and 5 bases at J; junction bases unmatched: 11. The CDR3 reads CASTEGRGARDTQYF. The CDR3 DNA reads TGCGCCAGCACCGAGGGGCGGGGGGCAAGAGATACGCAGTATTTT.

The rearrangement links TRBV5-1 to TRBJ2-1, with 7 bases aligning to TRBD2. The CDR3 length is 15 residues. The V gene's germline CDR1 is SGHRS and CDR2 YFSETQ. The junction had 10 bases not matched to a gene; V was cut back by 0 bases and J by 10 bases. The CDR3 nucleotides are TGCGCCAGCAGCTTGGCCTCGGGGGGAGGAGTAGAGCAGTTCTTC. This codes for CASSLASGGGVEQFF.

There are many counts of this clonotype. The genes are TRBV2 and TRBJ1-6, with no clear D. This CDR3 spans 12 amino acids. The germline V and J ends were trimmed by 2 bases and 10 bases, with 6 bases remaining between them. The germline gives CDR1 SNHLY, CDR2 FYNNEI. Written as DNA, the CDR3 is TGTGCCAGCAGTGAACCCCCGTCACCCCTCCACTTT. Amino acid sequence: CASSEPPSPLHF.

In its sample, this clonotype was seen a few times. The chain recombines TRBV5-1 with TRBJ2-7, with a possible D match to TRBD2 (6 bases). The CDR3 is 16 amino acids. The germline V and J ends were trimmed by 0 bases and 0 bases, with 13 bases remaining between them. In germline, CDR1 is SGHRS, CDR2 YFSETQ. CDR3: CASSLAGGVPSYEQYF. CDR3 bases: TGCGCCAGCAGCTTGGCCGGCGGGGTTCCCTCCTACGAGCAGTACTTC.

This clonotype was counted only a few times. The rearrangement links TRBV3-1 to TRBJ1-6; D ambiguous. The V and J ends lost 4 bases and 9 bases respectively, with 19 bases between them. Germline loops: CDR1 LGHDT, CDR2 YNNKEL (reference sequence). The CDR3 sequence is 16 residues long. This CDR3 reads CASSRTLLINGSPLHF. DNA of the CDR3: TGTGCCAGCAGCCGCACTCTTTTAATAAACGGTTCACCCCTCCACTTT.

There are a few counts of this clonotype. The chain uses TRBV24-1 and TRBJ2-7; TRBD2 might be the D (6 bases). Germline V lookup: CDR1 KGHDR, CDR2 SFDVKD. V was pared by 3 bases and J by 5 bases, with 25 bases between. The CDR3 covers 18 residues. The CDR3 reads CATSDTAGSGEAGHEQYF. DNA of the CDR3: TGTGCCACCAGTGATACTGCCGGGTCGGGGGAGGCGGGCCACGAGCAGTACTTC.

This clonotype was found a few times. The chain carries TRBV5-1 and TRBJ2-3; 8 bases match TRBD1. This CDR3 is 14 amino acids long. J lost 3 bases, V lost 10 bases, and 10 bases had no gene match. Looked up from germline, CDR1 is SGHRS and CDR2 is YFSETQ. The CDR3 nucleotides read TGCGCCTCTGACCGGGGACAGGTGACAGATACGCAGTATTTT. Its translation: CASDRGQVTDTQYF.

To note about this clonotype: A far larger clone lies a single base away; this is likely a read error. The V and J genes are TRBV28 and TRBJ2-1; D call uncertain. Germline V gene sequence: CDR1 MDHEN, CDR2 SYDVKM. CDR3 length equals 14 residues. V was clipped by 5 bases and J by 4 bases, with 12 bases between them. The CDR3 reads CASSEIGAYNEQFF. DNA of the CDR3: TGTGCCAGCAGTGAAATCGGCGCGTACAATGAGCAGTTCTTC.

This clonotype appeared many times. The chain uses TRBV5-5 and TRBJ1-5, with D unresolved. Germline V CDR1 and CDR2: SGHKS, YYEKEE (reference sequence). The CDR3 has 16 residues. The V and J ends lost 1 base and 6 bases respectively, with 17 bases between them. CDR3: CASSLRASEIGQPQHF. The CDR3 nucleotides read TGTGCCAGCAGCTTGAGGGCCAGTGAGATAGGTCAGCCCCAGCATTTT.

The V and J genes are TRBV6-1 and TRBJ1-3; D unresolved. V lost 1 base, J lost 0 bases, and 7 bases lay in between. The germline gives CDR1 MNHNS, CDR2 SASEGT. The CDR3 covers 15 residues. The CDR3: CASSEEDHSGNTIYF. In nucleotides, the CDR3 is TGTGCCAGCAGTGAAGAAGACCACTCTGGAAACACCATATATTTT.

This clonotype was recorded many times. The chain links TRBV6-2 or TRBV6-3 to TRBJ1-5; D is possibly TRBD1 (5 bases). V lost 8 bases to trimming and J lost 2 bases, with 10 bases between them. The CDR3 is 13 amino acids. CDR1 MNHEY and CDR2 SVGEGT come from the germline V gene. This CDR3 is CASEGLGNQPQHF. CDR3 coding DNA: TGTGCCAGCGAGGGGCTAGGCAATCAGCCCCAGCATTTT.

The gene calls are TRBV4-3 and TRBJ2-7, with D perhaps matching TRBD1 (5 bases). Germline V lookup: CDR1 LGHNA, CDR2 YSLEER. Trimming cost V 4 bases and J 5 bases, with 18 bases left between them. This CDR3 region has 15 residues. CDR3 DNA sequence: TGCGCCAGCAGCCGCCGACAGTGGGGTCCCCACGAGCAGTACTTC. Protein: CASSRRQWGPHEQYF.

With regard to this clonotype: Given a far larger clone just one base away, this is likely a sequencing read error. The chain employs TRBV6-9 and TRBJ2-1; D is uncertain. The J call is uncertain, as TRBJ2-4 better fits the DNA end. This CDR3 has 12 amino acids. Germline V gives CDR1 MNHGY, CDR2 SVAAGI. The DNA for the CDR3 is TGTACCAGCAGTTACTCCACGGGCATTCAGTACTTC. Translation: CTSSYSTGIQYF.

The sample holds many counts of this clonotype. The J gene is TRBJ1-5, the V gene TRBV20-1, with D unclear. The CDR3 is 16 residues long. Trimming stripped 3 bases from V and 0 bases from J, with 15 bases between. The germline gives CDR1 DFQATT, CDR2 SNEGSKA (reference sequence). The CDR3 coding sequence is TGCAGTGCTAGTTTGCCCGGGGTCTATAGCAATCAGCCCCAGCATTTT. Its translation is CSASLPGVYSNQPQHF.